The 30 T cell receptor beta chains given below trace back to one sample, sequenced in a study of cytomegalovirus exposure and HLA in healthy donors. PCR amplification relied on 60 Vbeta primers (plus 13 Jbeta primers). Produced via immunoSEQ multiplex PCR; TCRdb's table is partial and in-frame only. The sample consists of 200,000 or so clones, 84% of them appearing once. Sequenced input: PBMCs. These receptors all come from a boy under 18 in good health and CMV-seronegative.

V gene TRBV5-1 combines with J gene TRBJ2-7; D is perhaps TRBD2 (5 bases). Per germline, CDR1 SGHRS and CDR2 YFSETQ. Deletions cut 5 bases from V and 2 bases from J, with 11 bases between. CDR3 length: 13 amino acids. In DNA form, the CDR3 reads TGCGCCAGCAGTCCCGACGGGACCTACGAGCAGTACTTC. It encodes CASSPDGTYEQYF.

CDR3 protein: CASSEAGPGAGNTIYF. DNA of the CDR3: TGTGCCAGCAGTGAAGCGGGCCCAGGGGCGGGAAACACCATATATTTT. V usage is TRBV6-1 and J usage is TRBJ1-3, with a possible D match to TRBD1 (6 bases). The V gene's germline CDR1 is MNHNS and CDR2 SASEGT. The CDR3 extends over 16 amino acids. V shed 0 bases and J shed 4 bases, with 13 bases lying between them.

The gene calls are TRBV18 and TRBJ1-5, with a weak D call TRBD1 (5 bases). The V gene's germline CDR1 is KGHSH and CDR2 LQKENI. V was pared by 2 bases and J by 5 bases, with 13 bases between. The length of the CDR3 is 15 residues. The CDR3 loop reads CASSPRQGGYQPQHF. CDR3 DNA sequence: TGTGCCAGCTCACCAAGGCAGGGAGGTTATCAGCCCCAGCATTTT.

This chain uses TRBV7-8 with TRBJ1-2; D might be TRBD1 (5 bases). Germline values: CDR1 SGHVS, CDR2 FQNEAQ. This CDR3 region has 19 residues. Trimming cost V 3 bases and J 2 bases, with 25 bases left between them. The CDR3 DNA reads TGTGCCAGCAGCTTCAACTCTCCGGGACTACTACGGGGGAACTATGGCTACACCTTC. Protein: CASSFNSPGLLRGNYGYTF. Combining the CDR3 with reference TRBV7-8 and TRBJ1-2 gives the whole variable domain GAGVSQSPRYKVAKRGQDVALRCDPISGHVSLFWYQQALGQGPEFLTYFQNEAQLDKSGLPSDRFFAERPEGSVSTLKIQRTQQEDSAVYLCASSFNSPGLLRGNYGYTFGSGTRLTVV.

For the CDR3, the DNA is TGCGCCAGCAGCCCTAGCGGTGGCTCCTACAATGAGCAGTTCTTC. This gives the protein CASSPSGGSYNEQFF. The V gene is TRBV5-1, the J gene TRBJ2-1, with 7 nucleotides matching TRBD2. CDR1 SGHRS and CDR2 YFSETQ come from the germline V gene. The V segment lost 4 bases and the J segment 0 bases; nucleotides outside the gene matches: 4. The CDR3 contains 15 residues. Full variable domain (missing parts from reference TRBV5-1 and TRBJ2-1): KAGVTQTPRYLIKTRGQQVTLSCSPISGHRSVSWYQQTPGQGLQFLFEYFSETQRNKGNFPGRFSGRQFSNSRSEMNVSTLELGDSALYLCASSPSGGSYNEQFFGPGTRLTVL.

The J gene is TRBJ2-1, the V gene TRBV20-1; weak D call: TRBD2 (6 bases). Germline V gene data show CDR1 as DFQATT and CDR2 as SNEGSKA (reference sequence). This CDR3 has 11 residues. Trimming cost V 6 bases and J 9 bases, with 12 bases left between them. The chain's CDR3 is CSASSEGEQFF. The CDR3 nucleotides are TGCAGTGCGTCTAGCGAAGGTGAGCAGTTCTTC.

This sequence joins TRBV4-1 and TRBJ2-3, with TRBD2 matching over 13 bases. Germline values: CDR1 MGHRA, CDR2 YSYEKL. CDR3 size: 19 residues. J lost 0 bases, V lost 2 bases, and 8 bases had no gene match. The DNA for the CDR3 is TGCGCCAGCAGCCAAACCCAAGGACTAGCGGGAGATAGCACAGATACGCAGTATTTT. Protein sequence: CASSQTQGLAGDSTDTQYF.

This clone showed up just a few times. The rearrangement uses TRBV27 and TRBJ2-7; a possible D gene is TRBD1 (6 bases). V gave up 3 bases and J gave up 2 bases, with 11 bases separating them. This CDR3 is 14 amino acids long. Germline CDR1 MNHEY, CDR2 SMNVEV (reference sequence). The CDR3 protein is CASSLEGGTYEQYF. The CDR3, as DNA: TGTGCCAGCAGTTTGGAAGGGGGAACCTACGAGCAGTACTTC.

This clone was seen a few times. The V call is TRBV14, the J call TRBJ2-1; 11 bases align to TRBD2. V trimming: 4 bases; J trimming: 7 bases; junction bases outside the gene matches: 9. Germline V gene data show CDR1 as SGHDN and CDR2 as FVKESK. This CDR3 has 16 residues. The CDR3 DNA is TGTGCCAGCAGCCGCCTACTAGCGGGAGCGGGGAATGAGCAGTTCTTC. Amino acids: CASSRLLAGAGNEQFF.

This clone occurred once. CDR3 sequence: CAWVDRGYGYTF. The CDR3 DNA reads TGTGCCTGGGTTGACAGGGGCTATGGCTACACCTTC. The chain employs TRBV30 and TRBJ1-2; 8 nucleotides line up with TRBD1. J lost 4 bases, V lost 5 bases, and 3 bases had no gene match. Germline CDR1 is GTSNPN and CDR2 is SVGIG (reference sequence). The CDR3 has 12 amino acids.

The genes are TRBV7-3 and TRBJ2-2; maybe TRBD1 (5 bases). The CDR3 length is 15 residues. Trimming left V 4 bases short and J 0 bases short, with 9 bases between. Germline lookup yields CDR1 SGHTA and CDR2 FQGTGA. For the CDR3, the DNA is TGTGCCAGCAGCTCAGGGTTCTCGAACACCGGGGAGCTGTTTTTT. This sequence encodes CASSSGFSNTGELFF.

This rearrangement joins TRBV19 to TRBJ1-2; D is undetermined. The CDR3 has 11 residues. CDR1 and CDR2 from the germline V gene are LNHDA and SQIVND (reference sequence). CDR3 DNA: TGTGCGAGCGGTCAGTTCTATGGCTACACCTTC. As protein: CASGQFYGYTF.

This chain uses TRBV4-1 with TRBJ2-4; D is undetermined. V was trimmed by 0 bases and J by 1 base, leaving 16 bases between them. CDR3 length: 18 amino acids. Germline values: CDR1 MGHRA, CDR2 YSYEKL. The DNA for the CDR3 is TGCGCCAGCAGCCAAGATCAAGACGGTGCAGGCGCCAAAAACATTCAGTACTTC. Its translation: CASSQDQDGAGAKNIQYF.

This sequence joins TRBV5-1 and TRBJ2-1, with 8 bases identical to TRBD1. Germline CDR1 is SGHRS and CDR2 is YFSETQ. V was clipped by 0 bases and J by 7 bases; unmatched bases: 6. There are 15 residues in the CDR3. The CDR3 is CASSLVQGAGNEQFF. The CDR3 DNA is TGCGCCAGCAGCTTGGTTCAGGGGGCAGGGAATGAGCAGTTCTTC.

V is TRBV18 and J is TRBJ2-5; 8 nucleotides match TRBD2. V was clipped by 2 bases and J by 4 bases; unmatched bases: 6. Germline assignment: CDR1 KGHSH and CDR2 LQKENI. This CDR3 comprises 15 residues. CDR3 nucleotides: TGTGCCAGCTCACCAGTTGCGGGAGGATTAGAGACCCAGTACTTC. Amino acid sequence: CASSPVAGGLETQYF.

The V gene is TRBV6-5, the J gene TRBJ1-5; TRBD1 is a possible D gene (6 bases). The CDR3 has 15 residues. Germline values: CDR1 MNHEY, CDR2 SVGAGI. V was pared by 7 bases and J by 0 bases, with 13 bases between. The DNA of the CDR3 is TGTGCCAGCACCCAGAGGACAGTTAGCAATCAGCCCCAGCATTTT. Its protein is CASTQRTVSNQPQHF.

This chain joins TRBV7-9 and TRBJ2-1, with TRBD2 matching 7 bases. The length of the CDR3 is 15 residues. Germline V CDR1 and CDR2: SEHNR, FQNEAQ (reference sequence). V was pared by 6 bases and J by 6 bases, with 11 bases of the junction left unmatched. The chain's CDR3 is CASSFGSGAFNEQFF. Here the CDR3 DNA reads TGTGCCAGCAGTTTCGGCAGCGGGGCCTTCAATGAGCAGTTCTTC.

This clone was detected only once. V is TRBV27 and J is TRBJ2-5, with D possibly being TRBD2 (5 bases). Germline assignment: CDR1 MNHEY and CDR2 SMNVEV (reference sequence). With 3 bases removed from V and 3 bases from J, the gap between germline ends came to 8 bases. This CDR3 is 13 amino acids long. Here the CDR3 DNA reads TGTGCCAGCAGTTTCGAGGGTAAAGAGACCCAGTACTTC. Translated: CASSFEGKETQYF.

The rearrangement uses TRBV5-6 and TRBJ1-2; a possible D gene is TRBD1 (5 bases). The CDR3 runs to 13 residues. CDR1 SGHDT and CDR2 YYEEEE come from the germline V gene. Trimming cost V 0 bases and J 7 bases, with 10 bases left between them. The CDR3 nucleotides read TGTGCCAGCAGCTTGGCCAATGGGGCTGGCTACACCTTC. As protein: CASSLANGAGYTF.

The V gene is TRBV5-1, the J gene TRBJ2-1; 8 nucleotides line up with TRBD2. V was clipped by 4 bases and J by 1 base; unmatched bases: 13. CDR3 length equals 18 residues. Germline CDR1 reads SGHRS; CDR2 reads YFSETQ. CDR3 residues: CASSHKMSGSVSYNEQFF. Here the CDR3 DNA reads TGCGCCAGCAGCCATAAAATGAGCGGGAGCGTGTCCTACAATGAGCAGTTCTTC.

The rearrangement joins TRBV19 to TRBJ2-4, with TRBD2 matching over 14 bases. CDR3 length: 19 amino acids. Germline V lookup: CDR1 LNHDA, CDR2 SQIVND (reference sequence). V lost 6 bases and J lost 4; bases outside the gene matches: 14. The CDR3 here is CASSFPNKGTSGGKNIQYF. The CDR3 nucleotides are TGTGCCAGTAGCTTTCCGAACAAGGGGACTAGCGGGGGAAAAAACATTCAGTACTTC.

This clone was detected only once. The chain employs TRBV9 and TRBJ2-1, with 9 bases that match TRBD2. This CDR3 is built from 16 residues. Germline assignment: CDR1 SGDLS and CDR2 YYNGEE. V was clipped by 3 bases and J by 7 bases; unmatched bases: 11. The CDR3, as DNA: TGTGCCAGCAGCGACAAGAGCGGGAGGAAAGAAAATGAGCAGTTCTTC. Amino acid sequence: CASSDKSGRKENEQFF.

This sequence joins TRBV7-9 and TRBJ2-1; TRBD1 might be the D (5 bases). V was pared by 8 bases and J by 14 bases, with 16 bases between. The CDR3 spans 11 residues. Per the germline V gene, CDR1 is SEHNR and CDR2 is FQNEAQ (reference sequence). The CDR3 sequence is CASLQAGSKFF. The CDR3 nucleotides are TGTGCCAGCTTACAGGCCGGATCAAAGTTCTTC.

The chain recombines TRBV7-8 with TRBJ2-1; 9 nucleotides agree with TRBD1. The CDR3 extends over 17 amino acids. The trim removed 4 bases at V and 4 bases at J, leaving 11 bases unmatched. CDR1 SGHVS and CDR2 FQNEAQ come from the germline V gene. DNA for the CDR3: TGTGCCAGCAGCTCTCGACCCGGGACAGGGTCTTACAATGAGCAGTTCTTC. It is translated as CASSSRPGTGSYNEQFF.

DNA of the CDR3: TGTGCCAGCAGCGATAGCGGGGGGGGTCAGGTATCACGCACAGATACGCAGTATTTT. Translation gives CASSDSGGGQVSRTDTQYF. The chain joins TRBV9 to TRBJ2-3, with 11 bases lining up with TRBD2. CDR1 and CDR2 (germline): SGDLS, YYNGEE. V shed 3 bases and J 1 base; nucleotides not matched to a gene: 13. This CDR3 spans 19 amino acids.

This clone turned up a few times. This chain uses TRBV5-1 with TRBJ2-2, with 7 bases identical to TRBD2. CDR3 length: 15 amino acids. Germline V CDR1 and CDR2: SGHRS, YFSETQ. Trimming cost V 0 bases and J 6 bases; bases outside gene matches: 5. The CDR3 sequence: CASSLVGGSSGELFF. The CDR3 DNA reads as TGCGCCAGCAGCTTGGTCGGCGGGAGTTCCGGGGAGCTGTTTTTT.

J is TRBJ1-6 and V is TRBV14; perhaps TRBD1 as D (5 bases). The CDR3 contains 16 residues. Between the trimmed V and J ends, which lost 2 bases and 5 bases, there was a span of 13 bases. Germline loops: CDR1 SGHDN, CDR2 FVKESK. The CDR3: CASSQFVGGNNSPLHF. In DNA form, the CDR3 reads TGTGCCAGCAGCCAATTTGTGGGGGGAAATAATTCACCCCTCCACTTT.

This chain links TRBV13 with TRBJ2-7; a weak D match, TRBD2 (5 bases). The CDR3 has 14 amino acids. V was shortened by 5 bases and J by 2 bases, with 13 bases between the two germline ends. Germline V gene lookup returns CDR1 PRHDT and CDR2 FYEKMQ (reference sequence). CDR3 in DNA: TGTGCCAGCAGCCCCGAGGACGGGACCTACGAGCAGTACTTC. Translated: CASSPEDGTYEQYF.

This clone was counted a few times. V is TRBV30 and J is TRBJ2-4, with a possible D match to TRBD2 (5 bases). Germline loops: CDR1 GTSNPN, CDR2 SVGIG (reference sequence). This CDR3 has 14 amino acids. The V end lost 1 base, the J end lost 8 bases, and 15 bases lay between the germline ends. CDR3 protein: CAWSGRPAGDIQYF. The DNA for the CDR3 is TGTGCCTGGAGTGGACGGCCGGCCGGGGACATTCAGTACTTC.

CDR3 sequence: CASSSGQVYEQYF. CDR3 coding DNA: TGCGCCAGCAGCTCGGGACAGGTTTACGAGCAGTACTTC. The chain uses TRBV5-1 and TRBJ2-7; TRBD1 agrees at 8 bases. V shed 3 bases, J shed 4 bases, and the junction held 3 bases outside the gene matches. Looked up from germline, CDR1 is SGHRS and CDR2 is YFSETQ. This CDR3 is 13 amino acids long.